These T cell receptor beta chains were read from a single sample in a study of T cell responses to AZD1222 COVID-19 vaccine. Some clones are missing from TCRdb's copy, which holds only in-frame ones; the method was immunoSEQ multiplex PCR. The table records over 130,000 clones, approximately 90% of them present only once. Sequenced here: peripheral blood, sampled 28 days after the second AZD1222 dose. The receptors here all came from an adult who received the AZD1222 COVID-19 vaccine. Both conserved end residues are part of each CDR3. The order of the fields is V gene, D gene, J gene, CDR3 length, clone size, CDR3 protein, CDR3 DNA. D genes are given only for firm matches. Expanded clones get a size class; other rows say once, few or many, or leave the size out.

TRBV7-3,TRBD2,TRBJ2-3,19,.,CASSLGPLWRGSSTDTQYF,TGTGCCAGCAGCTTAGGGCCCCTTTGGCGGGGGTCTAGCACAGATACGCAGTATTTT
TRBV9,.,TRBJ1-5,11,.,CASSVGGVQHF,TGTGCCAGCAGCGTAGGAGGGGTCCAGCATTTT
TRBV6-1,TRBD2,TRBJ2-6,14,.,CASSESSGTNVLTF,TGTGCCAGCAGTGAAAGCAGCGGGACCAACGTCCTGACTTTC
TRBV28,.,TRBJ1-2,14,.,CASSLIREGYGYTF,TGTGCCAGCAGTTTAATTAGAGAGGGGTATGGCTACACCTTC
TRBV9,.,TRBJ2-1,16,.,CASSVDPGADYNEQFF,TGTGCCAGCAGCGTAGACCCAGGGGCGGATTACAATGAGCAGTTCTTC
TRBV24-1,TRBD1,TRBJ2-5,15,once,CATSDLADREETQYF,TGTGCCACCAGTGATTTGGCCGACAGGGAAGAGACCCAGTACTTC
TRBV4-2,.,TRBJ2-1,16,once,CASSQDPGHSYNEQFF,TGTGCCAGCAGCCAAGACCCCGGCCATTCATACAATGAGCAGTTCTTC
TRBV7-7,TRBD1,TRBJ2-1,16,once,CASSLGGGSPYNEQFF,TGTGCTAGCAGCTTAGGGGGCGGGTCCCCCTACAATGAGCAGTTCTTC
TRBV28,TRBD2,TRBJ2-2,17,.,CASSSFPPGLETGELFF,TGTGCCAGCAGTTCTTTTCCTCCGGGACTAGAGACCGGGGAGCTGTTTTTT
TRBV2,.,TRBJ2-1,16,.,CASTTPRGGTYNEQFF,TGTGCCAGCACCACACCCAGGGGAGGGACCTACAATGAGCAGTTCTTC
TRBV30,TRBD1,TRBJ1-1,13,.,CAWSALRQGEAFF,TGTGCCTGGAGTGCTTTAAGACAGGGTGAAGCTTTCTTT
TRBV12-3/TRBV12-4,.,TRBJ2-2,13,few,CASQGIATGELFF,TGTGCCAGCCAAGGGATCGCCACCGGGGAGCTGTTTTTT